These T cell receptor beta chains were read from a single sample in a study of PD-L1 blockade in urothelial cancer. The table came from immunoSEQ multiplex PCR; TCRdb's copy has only in-frame clones and leaves some out. Among more than 95,000 clones listed, more than 75% were seen once. The starting material was PBMCs, obtained around atezolizumab (anti-PD-L1) treatment. The receptors originated from a man aged 50-59 years with urothelial cancer. Both conserved end residues are part of each CDR3. Rows give clone size only sometimes, using once, few, many, or a class for an expanded clone.

clone_size v_call cdr3_aa
. TRBV6-6 CARSRRRGWDTEAFF
. TRBV2 CASNRLADTGELFF
few TRBV5-4 CASHSGSRNNEQFF
. TRBV18 CASSLTGSTDTQYF
. TRBV9 CASSVDGSSSTGELFF
. TRBV28 CASISGQGRIGELFF
. TRBV7-6 CASSLVGTGGNSGNGEQFF
. TRBV19 CASSPLLALSKNIQYF
. TRBV28 CASSLSGAQNEKLFF
. TRBV5-1 CASSLASGSSYNEQFF
. TRBV6-1 CASAQDYRVEQYF
. TRBV7-3 CASSTGLGVHNEQFF
. TRBV28 CASSPREGGTFF
. TRBV9 CASSAGTSGGYQETQYF
. TRBV20-1 CSKTVYNEQFF
once TRBV9 CASSGKQGWWGTDTQYF
. TRBV11-2 CASSPPTWDRTEQYF
. TRBV5-1 CASSREGGPEQYF
. TRBV27 CASSQSRDRGREAFF
. TRBV4-1 CASSQVTPQNTEAFF
. TRBV15 CATSGGDGNSYEQYF
. TRBV6-1 CASSEAPPGLAGGAPDTQYF
. TRBV30 CAGSGTVNSPLHF
few TRBV7-3 CASSPWTGNNEQFF
. TRBV9 CASSEGLAGYTGELFF
once TRBV29-1 CSDGQGDEQFF
. TRBV19 CASSIDTLRDNQPYEQYF
. TRBV11-2 CASSRVTSGPSYEQYF
. TRBV5-1 CASSSRGISQETQYF
. TRBV5-1 CASSFDRQSGYTF
. TRBV15 CATSGRLENTGELFF
. TRBV30 CAWGRGTDTQYF
. TRBV10-1 CASSLGTSGKETQYF
. TRBV7-9 CASIPAWTGDPETQYF
. TRBV6-1 CASSEGQGETQYF
many TRBV6-5 CASSYSRTGGGETQYF
. TRBV5-1 CASSLAIRGGTDTQYF
. TRBV5-4 CASSLAPGQGGNQPQHF
. TRBV9 CASSVVLAAGELFF
. TRBV30 CAWRAGGPENIQYF
. TRBV7-6 CASSTRGTGPGELFF
. TRBV5-1 CASSLRASGHEQYF
. TRBV6-6 CASSGQYQETQYF
. TRBV9 CASSEDPARGNEQFF
. TRBV2 CASSAGSSAGELFF
. TRBV5-1 CASSVGTGGADTQYF
. TRBV28 CASSPSGLAGGNEQFF
. TRBV9 CASSGDPAGPLHF
few TRBV7-2 CASSTARGRYEQYF